This passage covers 25 T cell receptor beta chains from one sample sequenced in a study of T-cell reconstitution after alpha-beta-depleted transplantation in children (dated by TCRdb to the mid-2010s). Receptor libraries were prepared by PCR. The sequencing machine was an Illumina HiSeq 2500. Molecular barcoding was employed in the preparation of TCR libraries, with unique molecular identifiers being used to normalize TCRbeta repertoire quantification. The public reads were reprocessed in TCRdb via fastp at Q25 and MiXCR, keeping in-frame beta chains. Every entry covers one CDR3 protein and lists the most common genes and DNA from its rows. The sample includes around 200,000 distinct CDR3 sequences, with approximately 11% observed a single time. The ten top clones hold about 30% of the sample. The treatment or condition label on this specimen signifies: allogeneic hematopoietic cell transplantation with graft depleted of TCRalphabeta T cells and CD19 B cells.

Sequencing was performed on PBMCs, taken before TCRalphabeta/CD19-depleted stem cell transplant. These receptors were taken from a child under three years old with acute myeloid leukemia, due to receive a stem cell transplant.

This clonotype was counted ten times or more. This chain uses TRBV10-3 with TRBJ2-5, with 7 nucleotides matching TRBD1. Unmatched junction bases numbered 9, after V lost 3 bases and J lost 5 bases. The CDR3 covers 15 residues. Germline-derived CDR1 and CDR2 are ENHRY and SYGVKD. The CDR3 here is CAISEPGGLRETQYF. CDR3 nucleotides: TGTGCCATCAGTGAACCAGGGGGATTGAGGGAGACCCAGTACTTC.

This clonotype was seen ten or more times. The CDR3 DNA sequence: TGCGCCAGCACCAACCGCCCGACTAGCGGACTTAACGAGCAGTACTTC. It specifies CASTNRPTSGLNEQYF. The chain combines TRBV5-1 with TRBJ2-7; 9 nucleotides align to TRBD2. Germline lookup yields CDR1 SGHRS and CDR2 YFSETQ. This CDR3 region has 16 residues. The V gene end was trimmed by 6 bases and the J gene end by 5 bases; junction bases not matched to a gene: 15.

This clonotype was counted many times. CDR3 DNA sequence: TGTGCCAGCAACCCGGGACAGGGGACTGAAGCTTTCTTT. Its translation: CASNPGQGTEAFF. The chain uses TRBV7-2 and TRBJ1-1, with 10 bases fitting TRBD1. This CDR3 spans 13 amino acids. The V gene end was trimmed by 7 bases and the J gene end by 5 bases; junction bases not matched to a gene: 4. Germline V gene lookup returns CDR1 SGHTA and CDR2 FQGNSA.

This clonotype was seen repeatedly, ten times or more. The chain has TRBV12-3 or TRBV12-4 and TRBJ1-5, with unresolved D. The CDR3 spans 14 residues. Trimming pared 10 bases from V and 3 bases from J, leaving 16 bases between. The CDR3 reads CATSTGLLNQPQHF. CDR3 DNA sequence: TGTGCCACATCAACCGGGCTCCTCAATCAGCCCCAGCATTTT.

This clonotype was counted at least ten times. This chain links TRBV5-1 with TRBJ1-1; D gene ambiguous. CDR3 length: 13 amino acids. Germline CDR1 is SGHRS and CDR2 is YFSETQ. V dropped 5 bases and J dropped 4 bases, with 12 bases sitting between them. This CDR3 is CASSVKDSTEAFF. Here the CDR3 DNA reads TGCGCCAGCAGTGTCAAGGATTCCACTGAAGCTTTCTTT.

This clonotype came up many times. This chain links TRBV6-2 or TRBV6-3 with TRBJ1-1, with D possibly matching TRBD1 (6 bases). V lost 6 bases and J 4 bases, leaving 9 bases between the germline ends. The length of the CDR3 is 12 residues. Germline V gives CDR1 MNHEY, CDR2 SVGEGT. CDR3 in DNA: TGTGCCAGCAGCCACAGGGTCACTGAAGCTTTCTTT. Translation gives CASSHRVTEAFF.

The chain is built from TRBV27 and TRBJ2-1, with 8 bases fitting TRBD2. V was clipped by 5 bases and J by 8 bases; unmatched bases: 8. CDR3 length: 14 amino acids. Germline CDR1 MNHEY, CDR2 SMNVEV (reference sequence). The CDR3 sequence is CASSKSGRWDEQFF. The CDR3 DNA is TGTGCCAGCAGTAAGAGCGGGAGATGGGATGAGCAGTTCTTC.

This clonotype was picked up many times. The chain links TRBV7-6 to TRBJ2-7, with 7 bases that match TRBD2. Trimming removed 1 base from V and 1 base from J; junction bases left unmatched: 7. The CDR3 length is 16 residues. Germline V gene data show CDR1 as SGHVS and CDR2 as FNYEAQ. CDR3: CASSLERTAGSYEQYF. CDR3 bases: TGTGCCAGCAGCTTAGAGAGAACAGCGGGGTCCTACGAGCAGTACTTC.

In this sample, this clonotype turned up many times. The rearrangement uses TRBV7-9 and TRBJ1-4; 11 bases are shared with TRBD1. This CDR3 has 14 residues. Germline V CDR1 and CDR2: SEHNR, FQNEAQ (reference sequence). Trimming removed 5 bases from V and 7 bases from J; junction bases left unmatched: 3. For the CDR3, the DNA is TGTGCCAGCAGCGGACAGGGGGCTTTTGAAAAACTGTTTTTT. Amino acids: CASSGQGAFEKLFF.

The chain combines TRBV28 with TRBJ1-2, with 7 nucleotides matching TRBD1. V trimming: 5 bases; J trimming: 3 bases; junction bases outside the gene matches: 6. The CDR3 runs 14 residues. Germline assignment: CDR1 MDHEN and CDR2 SYDVKM. The chain's CDR3 is CASSPGTADYGYTF. The CDR3 DNA reads as TGTGCCAGCAGTCCCGGGACAGCTGACTATGGCTACACCTTC.

This clonotype was counted ten times or more. The V gene is TRBV20-1, the J gene TRBJ1-2, with D unclear. The V end was cut by 5 bases, the J end by 6 bases, with 13 bases between. The CDR3 loop spans 12 amino acids. CDR1 and CDR2 (germline): DFQATT, SNEGSKA (reference sequence). The CDR3 is CSAGGRPDGYTF. In DNA form, the CDR3 reads TGCAGTGCTGGCGGACGCCCGGATGGCTACACCTTC.

A few counts support this clonotype. The genes are TRBV25-1 and TRBJ2-2, with D perhaps matching TRBD1 or TRBD2 (5 bases each). The CDR3 runs to 14 residues. The germline V gene encodes CDR1 MGHDK and CDR2 SYGVNS. The V end lost 3 bases, the J end lost 6 bases, and 11 bases lay between the germline ends. The CDR3: CASSDPRGAGELFF. In nucleotides, the CDR3 is TGTGCCAGCAGTGATCCCAGAGGGGCCGGGGAGCTGTTTTTT.

This chain uses TRBV5-1 with TRBJ2-3; D not resolved. CDR3 length equals 13 residues. Germline CDR1 reads SGHRS; CDR2 reads YFSETQ. The V end lost 0 bases, the J end lost 8 bases, and 10 bases lay between the germline ends. The CDR3, as DNA: TGCGCCAGCAGCTTGGATGGTACTGGTACGCAGTATTTT. This gives the protein CASSLDGTGTQYF.

This clonotype was recorded at least ten times. V gene TRBV7-9 combines with J gene TRBJ1-1; D is possibly TRBD1 (5 bases). CDR1 is SEHNR, CDR2 FQNEAQ, per germline (reference sequence). V was shortened by 6 bases and J by 5 bases, with 22 bases between the two germline ends. This CDR3 comprises 16 residues. In nucleotides, the CDR3 is TGTGCCAGCAGTCCTCGGGAGAGGGGTGTTTGGACTGAAGCTTTCTTT. Residues: CASSPRERGVWTEAFF.

At least ten counts were recorded for this clonotype. The J gene is TRBJ2-2, the V gene TRBV9; TRBD1 aligns across 9 bases. Germline-derived CDR1 and CDR2 are SGDLS and YYNGEE. Trimming removed 3 bases from V and 6 bases from J; junction bases left unmatched: 12. This CDR3 has 17 amino acids. CDR3 loop: CASSDRPGQGYAGELFF. The CDR3 bases are TGTGCCAGCAGCGACCGCCCGGGACAGGGATATGCCGGGGAGCTGTTTTTT. The whole variable domain, filled in from reference TRBV9 and TRBJ2-2, reads DSGVTQTPKHLITATGQRVTLRCSPRSGDLSVYWYQQSLDQGLQFLIQYYNGEERAKGNILERFSAQQFPDLHSELNLSSLELGDSALYFCASSDRPGQGYAGELFFGEGSRLTVL.

At least ten counts were recorded for this clonotype. This sequence joins TRBV28 and TRBJ1-2; maybe TRBD1 (5 bases). The germline gives CDR1 MDHEN, CDR2 SYDVKM. CDR3 length equals 14 residues. Trimming left V 5 bases short and J 2 bases short, with 12 bases between. CDR3 sequence reads: CASSPQAGNYGYTF. CDR3 nucleotide sequence: TGTGCCAGCAGTCCCCAAGCAGGGAACTATGGCTACACCTTC.

This clonotype was counted ten times or more. The chain is built from TRBV28 and TRBJ1-5; maybe TRBD1 (5 bases). This CDR3 region has 14 residues. V gave up 6 bases and J gave up 3 bases, with 12 bases separating them. Germline lookup yields CDR1 MDHEN and CDR2 SYDVKM. The DNA of the CDR3 is TGTGCCAGCAGGTCGGACACTTACAATCAGCCCCAGCATTTT. It codes for CASRSDTYNQPQHF.

This clonotype was seen at least ten times. The V gene is TRBV20-1, the J gene TRBJ1-5; the D gene is possibly TRBD1 (6 bases). The germline gives CDR1 DFQATT, CDR2 SNEGSKA (reference sequence). The ends were cut back, 0 bases at V and 2 bases at J, with 8 bases in the middle. The CDR3 has 14 residues. The CDR3 loop is CSAREGHGNQPQHF. The CDR3 region has the DNA TGCAGTGCTAGAGAGGGACACGGCAATCAGCCCCAGCATTTT.

This clonotype was observed at least ten times. The rearrangement uses TRBV19 and TRBJ1-1; weak D call: TRBD1 (5 bases). The CDR3 extends over 10 amino acids. Looked up from germline, CDR1 is LNHDA and CDR2 is SQIVND (reference sequence). The V end lost 7 bases, the J end lost 10 bases, and 10 bases lay between the germline ends. CDR3 loop: CASIGGVAFF. The CDR3 region has the DNA TGTGCCAGTATTGGGGGGGTAGCTTTCTTT.

On this clonotype: A read error may explain this, as a much larger clone is one base away. V usage is TRBV20-1 and J usage is TRBJ2-1, with D perhaps matching TRBD1 (5 bases). This CDR3 is 13 amino acids long. Germline CDR1 DFQATT, CDR2 SNEGSKA (reference sequence). CDR3 nucleotides: TGCAGTGCTAGAGATCCAGGACACAATGAGCAGTCCTTC. Translated, it gives CSARDPGHNEQSF.

To note about this clonotype: A read error may be the cause here, since a much bigger clone is one base away. The V gene is TRBV3-1, the J gene TRBJ2-7; 8 nucleotides align to TRBD2. V lost 8 bases to trimming and J lost 2 bases; unmatched junction nucleotides: 14. Germline CDR1 LGHDT, CDR2 YNNKEL (reference sequence). The CDR3 has 16 amino acids. The CDR3 protein is CASCRGDTSGPYEQYF. CDR3 coding DNA: TGTGCCAGCTGCCGGGGAGATACTAGCGGACCCTACGAGCAGTACTTC.

This clonotype came up many times. J is TRBJ2-5 and V is TRBV29-1; 9 nucleotides align to TRBD1. The CDR3 runs to 12 residues. CDR1 is SQVTM, CDR2 ANQGSEA, per germline. With V trimmed by 6 bases and J by 5 bases, 4 bases remained unmatched. Here the CDR3 reads CSVGTGWETQYF. CDR3 DNA sequence: TGCAGCGTGGGGACAGGGTGGGAGACCCAGTACTTC.

This clonotype was seen repeatedly, ten times or more. V is TRBV20-1 and J is TRBJ2-7, with 9 bases fitting TRBD2. The CDR3 is 13 amino acids. The V and J ends lost 5 bases and 3 bases, in that order; junction bases with no gene match: 5. Looked up from germline, CDR1 is DFQATT and CDR2 is SNEGSKA (reference sequence). CDR3 bases: TGCAGTGCTCTTAGCGGGAGACTCTACGAGCAGTACTTC. It is translated as CSALSGRLYEQYF.

This clonotype was observed many times. J is TRBJ1-5 and V is TRBV28, with 9 bases aligning to TRBD1. CDR1 MDHEN and CDR2 SYDVKM come from the germline V gene. V trimming: 5 bases; J trimming: 7 bases; junction bases outside the gene matches: 12. The CDR3 runs to 16 residues. For the CDR3, the DNA is TGTGCCAGCAGTGACCCGGGACAGGGCTCTGGGCAGCCCCAGCATTTT. Its translation: CASSDPGQGSGQPQHF.

This clonotype was recorded at least ten times. This chain joins TRBV20-1 and TRBJ1-5; D may be TRBD1 (6 bases). The CDR3 loop spans 15 amino acids. The ends were cut back, 6 bases at V and 3 bases at J, with 18 bases in the middle. Germline V gene sequence: CDR1 DFQATT, CDR2 SNEGSKA (reference sequence). The DNA of the CDR3 is TGCAGTGCCCAAAACAGGGTGGGGGACAATCAGCCCCAGCATTTT. It specifies CSAQNRVGDNQPQHF.